This T cell receptor beta chain was recorded in a study of cytomegalovirus exposure and HLA in healthy donors. As for the study in general: Of some 400 genotyped donors, roughly 81% grouped in the Caucasian-associated ancestry cluster.

The CDR3 is 13 residues long. Per the germline V gene, CDR1 is LNHDA and CDR2 is SQIVND (reference sequence). With 5 bases removed from V and 5 bases from J, the gap between germline ends came to 12 bases. Points from the study as a whole: A previous analysis found most TCR beta V segments productive roughly 87% or roughly 30% of the time. Follow-up analysis found HLA locus-dependent TCR association rates, highest for DRB1 and lowest for HLA-C.

The study ran its PCR with 60 Vbeta and 13 Jbeta primers. The data were produced by immunoSEQ multiplex PCR, yet TCRdb's version contains in-frame clones alone and is incomplete. The table lists 100,000 to 150,000 clones, 81% of them singletons. On this clone: What it binds is unknown.

The gene calls are TRBV19 and TRBJ1-1; D is possibly TRBD1 (6 bases). The sequencing sample was made of PBMCs. This TCR came from a man between 18 and 29 years old in good health and CMV-seropositive. The CDR3 region is CASSLSRGTEAFF. DNA of the CDR3: TGTGCCAGTAGTTTATCCAGGGGTACTGAAGCTTTCTTT.